The sequence of this T cell receptor beta chain was determined in a study of cytomegalovirus exposure and HLA in healthy donors. Across the study: It was reported in a later analysis that the same platform had been used for the 110 or so validation repertoires as for the 666 first-cohort repertoires. General study points: Overall, approximately 180 TCR beta chains were annotated as cytomegalovirus-associated.

This table comes from immunoSEQ multiplex PCR, and its TCRdb copy is limited to in-frame clones, with some not included. The data show 100,000 or so clones, with 86% seen just once and 4% held by the top ten. CDR3 length: 20 residues. Unmatched junction bases numbered 17, after V lost 1 base and J lost 1 base. The germline CDR1 and CDR2 sequences are SGDLS and YYNGEE. This clone showed up just once. Its matching antigen is unknown. Sequenced sample: PBMCs. The TCR was taken from a woman younger than 35 in good health and CMV-seropositive. The genes are TRBV9 and TRBJ2-1; 7 nucleotides align to TRBD1. CDR3 sequence reads: CASSVSVGGLWGTSYNEQFF. CDR3 nucleotide sequence: TGTGCCAGCAGCGTAAGTGTAGGGGGCTTGTGGGGGACGTCCTACAATGAGCAGTTCTTC.